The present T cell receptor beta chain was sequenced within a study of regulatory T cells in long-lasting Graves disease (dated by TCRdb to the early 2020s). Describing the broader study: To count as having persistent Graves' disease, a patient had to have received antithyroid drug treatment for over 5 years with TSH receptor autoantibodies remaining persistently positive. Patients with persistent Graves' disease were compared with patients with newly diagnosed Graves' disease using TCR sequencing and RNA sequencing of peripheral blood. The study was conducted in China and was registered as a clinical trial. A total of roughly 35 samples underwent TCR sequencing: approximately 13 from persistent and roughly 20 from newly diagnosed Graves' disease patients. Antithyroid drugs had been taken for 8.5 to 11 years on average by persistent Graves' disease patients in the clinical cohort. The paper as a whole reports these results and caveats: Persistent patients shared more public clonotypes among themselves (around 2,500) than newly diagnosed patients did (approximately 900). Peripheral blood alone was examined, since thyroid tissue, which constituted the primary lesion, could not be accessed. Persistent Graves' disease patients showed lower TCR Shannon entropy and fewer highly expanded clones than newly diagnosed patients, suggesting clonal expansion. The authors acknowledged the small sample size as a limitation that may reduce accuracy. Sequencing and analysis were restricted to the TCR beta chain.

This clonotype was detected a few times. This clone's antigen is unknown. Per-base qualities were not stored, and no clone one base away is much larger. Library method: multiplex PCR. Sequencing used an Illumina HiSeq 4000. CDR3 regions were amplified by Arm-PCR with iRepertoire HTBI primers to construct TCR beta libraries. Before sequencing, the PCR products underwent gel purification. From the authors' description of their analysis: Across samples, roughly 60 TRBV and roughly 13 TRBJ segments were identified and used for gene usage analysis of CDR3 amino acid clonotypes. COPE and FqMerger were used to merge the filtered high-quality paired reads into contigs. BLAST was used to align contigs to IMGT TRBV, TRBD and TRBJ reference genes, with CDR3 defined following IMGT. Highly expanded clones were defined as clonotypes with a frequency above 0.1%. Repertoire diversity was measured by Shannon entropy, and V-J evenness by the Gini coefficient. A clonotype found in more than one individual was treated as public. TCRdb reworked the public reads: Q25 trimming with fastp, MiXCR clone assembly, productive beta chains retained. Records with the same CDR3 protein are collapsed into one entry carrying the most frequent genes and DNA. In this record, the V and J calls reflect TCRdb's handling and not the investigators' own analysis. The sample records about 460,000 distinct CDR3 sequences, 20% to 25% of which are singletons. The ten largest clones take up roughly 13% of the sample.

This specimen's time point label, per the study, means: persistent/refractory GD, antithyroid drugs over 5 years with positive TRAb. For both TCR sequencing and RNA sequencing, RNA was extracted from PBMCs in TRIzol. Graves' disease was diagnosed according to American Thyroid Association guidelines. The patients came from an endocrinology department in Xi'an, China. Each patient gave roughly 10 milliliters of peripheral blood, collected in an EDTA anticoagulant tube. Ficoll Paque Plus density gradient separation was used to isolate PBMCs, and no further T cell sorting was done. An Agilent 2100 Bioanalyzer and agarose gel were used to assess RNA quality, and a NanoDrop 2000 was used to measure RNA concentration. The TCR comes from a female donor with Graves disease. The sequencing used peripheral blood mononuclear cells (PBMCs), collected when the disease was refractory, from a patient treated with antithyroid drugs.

The CDR3 protein sequence reads: CASSLVVGNNQPQHF. The nucleotide sequence reads as follows: TGTGCCAGCAGCTTAGTGGTGGGCAACAATCAGCCCCAGCATTTT. The V and J segments used are TRBV7-2 and TRBJ1-5, with the D gene uncertain. Taken from the germline V gene, the CDR1 and CDR2 loops are SGHTA and FQGNSA. The CDR3 contains 15 residues, cysteine and phenylalanine counted. Of all the DNA, just the CDR3 is kept, 45 bases in frame from base 1. V gives up 1 base and J gives up 3 bases, and the segment between their germline ends measures 10 bases.